This T cell receptor (beta chain) was profiled in a study of T-cell memory formation after mild COVID-19. Study-level information: TCR clusters largely stayed donor specific. Study-level findings and limits: The study found contracting CD4+ clones mainly in CM and EM and contracting CD8+ clones in EMRA. Pre-infection memory carried some responding clones, suggesting that cross-reactive memory joined.

Each CDR3 protein is one row after TCRdb ran MiXCR on the 5' RACE reads. The repertoire holds around 200,000 distinct CDR3 sequences, with 16% as singletons. This clonotype came up a few times. Its antigen is unknown. V shed 5 bases, J shed 2 bases, and the junction held 6 bases outside the gene matches. The CDR3 extends over 14 amino acids. Per germline, CDR1 DFQATT and CDR2 SNEGSKA (reference sequence). The receptor's source is an adult woman who had mild COVID-19 (a few samples of this study predate the infection). Cell type and time point are not known. V and J are TRBV20-1 and TRBJ2-3, with 8 bases that match TRBD2. The sequencing sample was made of PBMCs or a T cell subset sorted from them (not recorded which). The CDR3 nucleotides are TGCAGTGCTCCGCCGGGGGGGCACACAGATACGCAGTATTTT. The encoded protein is CSAPPGGHTDTQYF.